Described below is a single T cell receptor beta chain sequence and its context. This CDR3 comprises 17 residues. The ends were cut back, 1 base at V and 3 bases at J, with 15 bases in the middle. Germline V gives CDR1 SGHTA, CDR2 FQGNSA. The source of the sample is a study of blood T cell repertoires in COVID-19. The protocol was immunoSEQ multiplex PCR, while the TCRdb copy is restricted to in-frame clones and leaves out a portion. The profile shows fewer than 350,000 clones, around 86% of them singletons. The J gene is TRBJ1-4, the V gene TRBV7-2; TRBD1 might be the D (5 bases). The TCR comes from a woman in her 40s with acute COVID-19. Sequenced sample: PBMCs or T cells enriched from blood (not recorded which). The CDR3 DNA reads TGTGCCAGCAGCTTAGAAATCCGCCAAGGGGCTAATGAAAAACTGTTTTTT. Its translation is CASSLEIRQGANEKLFF.